This T cell receptor (beta chain) was obtained from a study of early stage breast cancer tumors. As for this clone: Its antigen is undetermined.

Regarding the study as a whole: Blood repertoires resembled normal breast more than tumor.

CDR1 is LNHDA and CDR2 is SQIVND in the germline V gene (reference sequence). The length of the CDR3 is 12 residues. Trimming cost V 1 base and J 4 bases, with 2 bases left between them. Each sample had two DNA replicates, approximately 0.49 ug blood or roughly 1.4 ug tissue. The assay was immunoSEQ multiplex PCR, and TCRdb's table has in-frame clones only and misses some. Here the sample spans 25,000 to 35,000 clones, around 70% being singletons. The source material was blood. The chain couples TRBV19 to TRBJ2-1; D unclear. This TCR was sampled from a person aged 45 to 59 with breast cancer. In DNA, the CDR3 is TGTGCCAGTAGTATAGGTTACAATGAGCAGTTCTTC. Protein: CASSIGYNEQFF.